This T cell receptor beta chain was sequenced for a study of blood T cell repertoires in COVID-19. Study at large: Italy, Spain and the United States were the sources of the convalescent and acute COVID-19 samples.

Libraries were prepared by immunoSEQ multiplex PCR; TCRdb keeps only in-frame clonotypes and omits some of them. The table records 100,000 or so clones, 70% to 80% of them present only once. With V trimmed by 5 bases and J by 3 bases, 2 bases remained unmatched. The CDR3 is 13 amino acids. The sequencing input was peripheral blood. The V call is TRBV12-3 or TRBV12-4, the J call TRBJ2-5, with 8 bases that match TRBD2. This TCR was sampled from a man between 60 and 75 years old with active or convalescent COVID-19. The CDR3 region is CASSPGGEETQYF. CDR3 coding DNA: TGTGCCAGCAGTCCGGGAGGGGAAGAGACCCAGTACTTC.